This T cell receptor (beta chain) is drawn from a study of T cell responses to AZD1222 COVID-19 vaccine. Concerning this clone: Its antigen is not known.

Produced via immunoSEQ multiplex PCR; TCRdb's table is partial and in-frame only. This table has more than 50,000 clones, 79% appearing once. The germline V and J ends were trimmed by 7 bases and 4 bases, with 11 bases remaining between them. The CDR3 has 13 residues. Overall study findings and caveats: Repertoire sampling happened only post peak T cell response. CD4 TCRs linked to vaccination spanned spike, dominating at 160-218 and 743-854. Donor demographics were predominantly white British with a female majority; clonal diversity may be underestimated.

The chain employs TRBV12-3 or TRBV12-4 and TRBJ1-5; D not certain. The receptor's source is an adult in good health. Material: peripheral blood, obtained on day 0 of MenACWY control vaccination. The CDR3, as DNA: TGTGCCAGCACCGTAGCGGGGAATCAGCCCCAGCATTTT. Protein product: CASTVAGNQPQHF.